The 18 T cell receptor beta chains listed next were all sequenced from one sample in a study of T-cell reconstitution after alpha-beta-depleted transplantation in children. During its preparation, the TCRbeta library received unique molecular identifiers. Each CDR3 protein gets one entry after TCRdb re-called the PCR reads with MiXCR. The sample carries a few hundred thousand distinct CDR3 sequences, approximately 11% recorded once. This material consisted of PBMCs from the stem cell graft donor, taken from the stem cell graft. The receptors originated from a human donor who donated a stem cell graft to a child with acute myeloid leukemia.

This clonotype was detected many times. This sequence joins TRBV11-2 and TRBJ2-7, with TRBD2 matching 14 bases. CDR3 length equals 16 residues. Trimming cost V 5 bases and J 5 bases; bases outside gene matches: 8. Germline V gene lookup returns CDR1 SGHAT and CDR2 FQNNGV. The DNA for the CDR3 is TGTGCCAGCAGCCCAGGGACTAGCGGGAGTCCCGACGAGCAGTACTTC. It translates to CASSPGTSGSPDEQYF.

This clonotype was seen a handful of times. The chain couples TRBV19 to TRBJ2-1; TRBD1 matches at 11 bases. J gave up 1 base and V 0 bases, and 5 bases lay outside the gene matches. Germline V CDR1 and CDR2: LNHDA, SQIVND (reference sequence). CDR3 length equals 18 residues. The CDR3 sequence: CASSIDWTGGRSYNEQFF. CDR3 nucleotide sequence: TGTGCCAGTAGTATAGACTGGACAGGGGGCAGATCCTACAATGAGCAGTTCTTC.

J is TRBJ1-1 and V is TRBV7-9; a possible D gene is TRBD1 (6 bases). CDR3 size: 14 residues. Trimming shortened V by 3 bases and J by 4 bases, and 12 bases separated the two germline ends. Germline CDR1 is SEHNR and CDR2 is FQNEAQ (reference sequence). In nucleotides, the CDR3 is TGTGCCAGCAGCTTGGCAGGGGAGGGCACTGAAGCTTTCTTT. Translated, it gives CASSLAGEGTEAFF.

This chain links TRBV20-1 with TRBJ1-6; tentatively, D is TRBD1 (5 bases). This CDR3 contains 14 residues. The V end lost 1 base, the J end lost 9 bases, and 13 bases lay between the germline ends. Germline V lookup: CDR1 DFQATT, CDR2 SNEGSKA (reference sequence). CDR3: CSARGGGYGSPLHF. CDR3 in DNA: TGCAGTGCTAGAGGGGGGGGGTACGGTTCACCCCTCCACTTT.

The chain couples TRBV7-3 to TRBJ2-5; D is perhaps TRBD1 (7 bases). The germline gives CDR1 SGHTA, CDR2 FQGTGA. The V end was cut by 4 bases, the J end by 5 bases, with 14 bases between. The CDR3 runs 14 residues. The CDR3 loop is CASSWQGGTETQYF. Written as DNA, the CDR3 is TGTGCCAGCAGCTGGCAGGGGGGTACGGAGACCCAGTACTTC.

This clonotype was detected many times. This chain links TRBV27 with TRBJ2-5, with a possible D match to TRBD2 (5 bases). The V gene lost 3 bases and the J gene lost 4 bases, with 12 bases spanning the gap. The CDR3 runs to 14 residues. Per germline, CDR1 MNHEY and CDR2 SMNVEV (reference sequence). CDR3 nucleotide sequence: TGTGCCAGCAGTTTCTCCCGAGGGCGAGAGACCCAGTACTTC. It is translated as CASSFSRGRETQYF.

This clonotype has only a few counts. The chain employs TRBV7-9 and TRBJ1-1; D is ambiguous. Per the germline V gene, CDR1 is SEHNR and CDR2 is FQNEAQ (reference sequence). The ends were cut back, 10 bases at V and 4 bases at J, with 25 bases in the middle. The CDR3 runs 16 residues. The CDR3 sequence is CATPVLGISLGTEAFF. For the CDR3, the DNA is TGTGCCACCCCAGTCCTCGGTATTAGTTTAGGCACTGAAGCTTTCTTT.

The chain combines TRBV15 with TRBJ1-5; D might be TRBD1 (5 bases). The CDR3 runs 14 residues. V was clipped by 5 bases and J by 4 bases, with 12 bases between them. Germline loops: CDR1 LNHNV, CDR2 YYDKDF (reference sequence). In nucleotides, the CDR3 is TGTGCCACCAGCTTCGACAGACAAAATCAGCCCCAGCATTTT. It translates to CATSFDRQNQPQHF.

This chain links TRBV5-6 with TRBJ2-2, with D perhaps TRBD2 (6 bases). CDR3 length: 15 amino acids. With 0 bases removed from V and 4 bases from J, the gap between germline ends came to 10 bases. CDR1 and CDR2 from the germline V gene are SGHDT and YYEEEE. CDR3: CASSLANGGTGELFF. DNA for the CDR3: TGTGCCAGCAGCTTGGCGAACGGGGGCACCGGGGAGCTGTTTTTT.

V is TRBV12-3 or TRBV12-4 and J is TRBJ2-6, with D tentatively TRBD1 (5 bases). V was pared by 7 bases and J by 0 bases, with 7 bases between. This CDR3 spans 14 amino acids. The CDR3 region is CASIQGSGANVLTF. Written as DNA, the CDR3 is TGTGCCAGCATCCAGGGCTCTGGGGCCAACGTCCTGACTTTC.

The V and J genes are TRBV10-2 and TRBJ2-3; the match to TRBD2 covers 10 bases. J gave up 4 bases and V 8 bases, and 6 bases lay outside the gene matches. The CDR3 extends over 14 amino acids. The germline CDR1 and CDR2 sequences are WSHSY and SAAADI. The CDR3 loop reads CASERGGSPDTQYF. DNA of the CDR3: TGCGCCAGCGAGCGGGGGGGGTCTCCAGATACGCAGTATTTT.

This clonotype appeared a few times. The V and J genes are TRBV19 and TRBJ2-1; D unresolved. Trimming took 2 bases from V and 10 from J, leaving 15 bases between them. The length of the CDR3 is 14 residues. Germline-derived CDR1 and CDR2 are LNHDA and SQIVND (reference sequence). The CDR3 DNA reads as TGTGCCAGTAGTATACTCCCCCCAGCAAGGGAGCAGTTCTTC. Encoded protein: CASSILPPAREQFF. The full variable domain, its missing parts supplied by reference TRBV19 and TRBJ2-1, is DGGITQSPKYLFRKEGQNVTLSCEQNLNHDAMYWYRQDPGQGLRLIYYSQIVNDFQKGDIAEGYSVSREKKESFPLTVTSAQKNPTAFYLCASSILPPAREQFFGPGTRLTVL.

V is TRBV5-1 and J is TRBJ2-7; 10 bases are shared with TRBD1. The germline V gene has CDR1 SGHRS and CDR2 YFSETQ. The CDR3 has 15 residues. V lost 0 bases and J lost 2; bases outside the gene matches: 2. The CDR3 bases are TGCGCCAGCAGCTTGGCCGACAGGGGGCCCTACGAGCAGTACTTC. Protein product: CASSLADRGPYEQYF.

A few counts support this clonotype. The rearrangement joins TRBV12-3 or TRBV12-4 to TRBJ2-1, with D tentatively TRBD1 (5 bases). Deletions cut 2 bases from V and 4 bases from J, with 21 bases between. This CDR3 contains 18 residues. CDR3 in DNA: TGTGCCAGCAGTTTACTCACCGGCGGCAGGGTCGGATACAATGAGCAGTTCTTC. This encodes CASSLLTGGRVGYNEQFF.

The chain is built from TRBV11-2 and TRBJ2-1; a possible D gene is TRBD1 (5 bases). Per germline, CDR1 SGHAT and CDR2 FQNNGV. The CDR3 runs 16 residues. Trimming removed 2 bases at V and 3 bases at J, with 14 bases between. CDR3 nucleotides: TGTGCCAGCAGCTTAAGTAGGGTCAGGGACTACAATGAGCAGTTCTTC. Translated: CASSLSRVRDYNEQFF.

In this sample, this clonotype turned up many times. The chain joins TRBV27 to TRBJ2-1, with TRBD2 identical over 7 bases. The CDR3 covers 15 residues. V lost 5 bases to trimming and J lost 4 bases; unmatched junction nucleotides: 8. The V gene's germline CDR1 is MNHEY and CDR2 SMNVEV (reference sequence). DNA of the CDR3: TGTGCCAGCAGTCTCCAGCGGGACCGATACAATGAGCAGTTCTTC. It is translated as CASSLQRDRYNEQFF.

This rearrangement joins TRBV6-5 to TRBJ1-2; 9 bases are shared with TRBD1. The CDR3 covers 12 residues. The trim removed 7 bases at V and 8 bases at J, leaving 5 bases unmatched. The germline V gene encodes CDR1 MNHEY and CDR2 SVGAGI. The CDR3 nucleotides are TGTGCCAGCAAAAAACAGGGGGCGGGCTACACCTTC. Translated: CASKKQGAGYTF.

This clonotype was seen more than once but under ten times. The chain has TRBV20-1 and TRBJ2-7, with D perhaps matching TRBD1 (6 bases). Germline CDR1 is DFQATT and CDR2 is SNEGSKA (reference sequence). The CDR3 consists of 14 residues. Deletions cut 1 base from V and 4 bases from J, with 14 bases between. The CDR3 region has the DNA TGCAGTGCTAGAGGTCAGGGGATGCCATACGAGCAGTACTTC. This sequence encodes CSARGQGMPYEQYF.